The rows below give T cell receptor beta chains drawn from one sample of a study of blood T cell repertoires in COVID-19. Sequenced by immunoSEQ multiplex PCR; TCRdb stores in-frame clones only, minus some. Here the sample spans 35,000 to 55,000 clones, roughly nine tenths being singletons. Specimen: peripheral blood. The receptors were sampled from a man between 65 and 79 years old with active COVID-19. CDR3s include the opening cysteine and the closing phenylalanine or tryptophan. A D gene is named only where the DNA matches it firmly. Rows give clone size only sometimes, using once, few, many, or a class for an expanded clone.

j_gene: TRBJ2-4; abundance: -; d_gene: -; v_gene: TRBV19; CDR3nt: TGTGCCAGTGGGGGGGCGCGAGCCAAAAACATTCAGTACTTC; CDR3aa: CASGGARAKNIQYF
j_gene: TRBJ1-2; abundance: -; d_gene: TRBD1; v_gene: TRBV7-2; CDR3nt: TGTGCCAGCAGCTCGCGACAGGGCACCTATGGCTACACCTTC; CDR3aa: CASSSRQGTYGYTF
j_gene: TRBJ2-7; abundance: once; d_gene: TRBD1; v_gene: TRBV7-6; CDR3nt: TGTGCCAGCAGCCCAGGGACAGGCCGCTCCTACGAGCAGTACTTC; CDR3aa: CASSPGTGRSYEQYF
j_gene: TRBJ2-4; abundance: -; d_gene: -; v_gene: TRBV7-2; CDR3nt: TGTGCCAGCAGCTTAGGGGCGTCCAAAAACATTCAGTACTTC; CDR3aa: CASSLGASKNIQYF
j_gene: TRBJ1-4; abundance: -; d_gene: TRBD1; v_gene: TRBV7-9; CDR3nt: TGTGCCAGCAGCACAGGACAGGGTACTAATGAAAAACTGTTTTTT; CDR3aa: CASSTGQGTNEKLFF
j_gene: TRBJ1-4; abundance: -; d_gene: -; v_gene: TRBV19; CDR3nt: TGTGCCGCGGCGGGCGTCGCAACTAATGAAAAACTGTTTTTT; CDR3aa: CAAAGVATNEKLFF
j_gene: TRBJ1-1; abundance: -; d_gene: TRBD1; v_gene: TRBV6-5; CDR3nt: TGTGCCAGCTCTGCTAGACAGGGTAGAGACACTGAAGCTTTCTTT; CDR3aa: CASSARQGRDTEAFF
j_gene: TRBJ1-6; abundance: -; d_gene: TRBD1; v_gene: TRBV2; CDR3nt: TGTGCCAGCGACAGGGGCCTTAATTCACCCCTCCACTTT; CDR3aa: CASDRGLNSPLHF
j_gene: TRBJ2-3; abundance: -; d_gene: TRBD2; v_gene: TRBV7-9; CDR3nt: TGTGCCAGCAGCTTACTAGCGGGGACAGATACGCAGTATTTT; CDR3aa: CASSLLAGTDTQYF
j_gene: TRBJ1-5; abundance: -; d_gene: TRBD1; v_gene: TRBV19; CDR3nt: TGTGCCAGTAGTCCGAGGACAGGGTGGGATCAGCCCCAGCATTTT; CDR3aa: CASSPRTGWDQPQHF
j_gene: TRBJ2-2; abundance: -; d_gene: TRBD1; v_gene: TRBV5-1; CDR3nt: TGCGCCAGCAGCTTCGACCCCCGGGACAGGAGGGCCGGGGAGCTGTTTTTT; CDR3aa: CASSFDPRDRRAGELFF
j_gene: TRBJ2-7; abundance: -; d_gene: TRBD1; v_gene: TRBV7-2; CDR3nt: TGTGCCAGCAGCGCAACAGGGGGGCAGACACGCTACGAGCAGTACTTC; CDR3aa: CASSATGGQTRYEQYF
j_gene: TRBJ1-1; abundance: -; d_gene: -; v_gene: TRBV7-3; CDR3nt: TGTGCCAGCAGCTTCTACCAAAACACTGAAGCTTTCTTT; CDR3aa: CASSFYQNTEAFF
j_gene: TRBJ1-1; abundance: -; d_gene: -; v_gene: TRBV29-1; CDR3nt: TGCAGCGTTGAGGGCAGCGGATTCACTGAAGCTTTCTTT; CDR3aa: CSVEGSGFTEAFF
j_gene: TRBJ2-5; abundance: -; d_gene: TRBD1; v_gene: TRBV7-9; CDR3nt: TGTGCCAGCAGCATCACAGGGGGCCCACGGGAGACCCAGTACTTC; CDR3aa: CASSITGGPRETQYF
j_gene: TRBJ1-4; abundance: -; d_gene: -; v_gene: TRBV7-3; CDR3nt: TGTGCCAGCAGCTTAGAAGGGGTGACTAATGAAAAACTGTTTTTT; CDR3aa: CASSLEGVTNEKLFF
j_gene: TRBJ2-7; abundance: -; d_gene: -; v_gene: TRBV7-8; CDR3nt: TGTGCCAGCAGCCTGGGAGGGGGACTACTCTACGAGCAGTACTTC; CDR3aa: CASSLGGGLLYEQYF
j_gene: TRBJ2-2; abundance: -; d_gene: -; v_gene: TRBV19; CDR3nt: TGTGCCAGTAGTTACAGGAACACCGGGGAGCTGTTTTTT; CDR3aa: CASSYRNTGELFF
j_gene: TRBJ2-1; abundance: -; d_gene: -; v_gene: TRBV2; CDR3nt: TGTGCCAGCAGTGAGGCCCAGGCGAAGCTGAGGGTTGAGCAGTTCTTC; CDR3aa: CASSEAQAKLRVEQFF
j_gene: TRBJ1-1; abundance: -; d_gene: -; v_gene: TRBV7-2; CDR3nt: TGTGCCAGCAGCTTAGGTGTCGTGAACACTGAAGCTTTCTTT; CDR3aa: CASSLGVVNTEAFF
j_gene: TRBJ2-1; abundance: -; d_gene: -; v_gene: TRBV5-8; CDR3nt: TGTGCCAGCAGCTCCTCCACGGGGGCCTACAATGAGCAGTTCTTC; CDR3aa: CASSSSTGAYNEQFF
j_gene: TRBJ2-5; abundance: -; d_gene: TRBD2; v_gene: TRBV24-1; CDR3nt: TGTGCCACCAGTGATTCGGGGGGTATGAAGACCCAGTACTTC; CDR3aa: CATSDSGGMKTQYF
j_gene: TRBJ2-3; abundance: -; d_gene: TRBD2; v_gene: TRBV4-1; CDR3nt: TGCGCCAGCAGCCAAGATGGGCTAGCGGGGGGAGGAAGCACAGATACGCAGTATTTT; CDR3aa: CASSQDGLAGGGSTDTQYF
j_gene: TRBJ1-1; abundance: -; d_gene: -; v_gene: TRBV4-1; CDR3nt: TGCGCCAGCAGCCAAGATCTCAGGACAATCATGAACACTGAAGCTTTCTTT; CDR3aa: CASSQDLRTIMNTEAFF
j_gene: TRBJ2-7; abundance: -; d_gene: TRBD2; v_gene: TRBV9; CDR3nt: TGTGCCAGCAGCGTGGGGACTAGCGAAACCTACGAGCAGTACTTC; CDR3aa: CASSVGTSETYEQYF
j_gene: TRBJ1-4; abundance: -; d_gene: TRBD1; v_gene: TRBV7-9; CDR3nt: TGTGCCAGCAGCTCGACAGGGAGCCCACCTAATGAAAAACTGTTTTTT; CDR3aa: CASSSTGSPPNEKLFF
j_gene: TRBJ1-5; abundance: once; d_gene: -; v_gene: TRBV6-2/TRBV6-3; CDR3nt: TGTGCCAGCAGTTACCTGGACAGCCCAAATCAGCCCCAGCATTTT; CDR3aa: CASSYLDSPNQPQHF
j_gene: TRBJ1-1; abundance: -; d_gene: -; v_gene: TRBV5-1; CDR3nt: TGCGCCAGCAGCAAGCACAGGGACGGGATGAACACTGAAGCTTTCTTT; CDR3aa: CASSKHRDGMNTEAFF
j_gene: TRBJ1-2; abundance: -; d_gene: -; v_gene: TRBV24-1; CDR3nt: TGTGCCACCAGTGATTTCGGGGGATCCCACTATGGCTACACCTTC; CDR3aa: CATSDFGGSHYGYTF